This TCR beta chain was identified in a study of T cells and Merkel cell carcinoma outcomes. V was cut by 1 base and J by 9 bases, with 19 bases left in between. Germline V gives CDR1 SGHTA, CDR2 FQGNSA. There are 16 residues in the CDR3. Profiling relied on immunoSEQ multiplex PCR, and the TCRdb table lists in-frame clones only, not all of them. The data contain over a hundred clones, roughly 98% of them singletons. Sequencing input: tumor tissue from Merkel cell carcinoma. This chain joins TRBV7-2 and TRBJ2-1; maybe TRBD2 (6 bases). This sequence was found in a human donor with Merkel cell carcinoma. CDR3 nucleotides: TGTGCCAGCAGCTTAGATAGCGGAGGCCTGGGCGGTGAGCAGTTCTTC. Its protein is CASSLDSGGLGGEQFF. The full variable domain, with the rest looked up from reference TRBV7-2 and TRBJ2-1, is GAGVSQSPSNKVTEKGKDVELRCDPISGHTALYWYRQSLGQGLEFLIYFQGNSAPDKSGLPSDRFSAERTGGSVSTLTIQRTQQEDSAVYLCASSLDSGGLGGEQFFGPGTRLTVL.